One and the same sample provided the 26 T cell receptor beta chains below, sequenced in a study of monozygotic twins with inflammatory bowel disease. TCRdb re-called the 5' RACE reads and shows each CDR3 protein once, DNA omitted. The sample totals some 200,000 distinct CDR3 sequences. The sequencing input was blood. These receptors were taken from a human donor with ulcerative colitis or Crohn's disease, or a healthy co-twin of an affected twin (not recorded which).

CDR3 residues: CSAFRTGGHQPQHF. The chain employs TRBV20-1 and TRBJ1-5; with no DNA, the TCRdb D assignment of TRBD1 cannot be verified. Germline assignment: CDR1 DFQATT and CDR2 SNEGSKA (reference sequence). The CDR3 consists of 14 residues.

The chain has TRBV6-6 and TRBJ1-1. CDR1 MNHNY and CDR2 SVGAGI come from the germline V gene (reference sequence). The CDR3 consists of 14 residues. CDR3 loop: CASSYMAPYTEAFF.

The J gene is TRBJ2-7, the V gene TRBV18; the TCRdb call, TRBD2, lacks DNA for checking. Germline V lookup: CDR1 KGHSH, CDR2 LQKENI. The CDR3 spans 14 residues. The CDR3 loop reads CASSPGGVGYEQYF.

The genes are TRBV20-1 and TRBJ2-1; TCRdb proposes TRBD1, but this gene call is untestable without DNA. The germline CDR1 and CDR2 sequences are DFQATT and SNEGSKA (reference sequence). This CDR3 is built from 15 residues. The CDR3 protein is CSAKPQGPTHNEQFF.

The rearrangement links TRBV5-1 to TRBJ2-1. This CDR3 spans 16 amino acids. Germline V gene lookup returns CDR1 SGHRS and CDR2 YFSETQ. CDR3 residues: CASSFTAQSSYNEQFF.

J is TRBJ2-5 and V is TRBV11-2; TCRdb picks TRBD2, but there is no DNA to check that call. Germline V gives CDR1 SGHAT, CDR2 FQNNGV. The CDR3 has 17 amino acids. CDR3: CASSLVLLAGYGETQYF.

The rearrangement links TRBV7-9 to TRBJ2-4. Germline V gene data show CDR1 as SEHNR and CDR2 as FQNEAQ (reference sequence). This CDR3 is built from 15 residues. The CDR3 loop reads CASSTAAVAKNIQYF.

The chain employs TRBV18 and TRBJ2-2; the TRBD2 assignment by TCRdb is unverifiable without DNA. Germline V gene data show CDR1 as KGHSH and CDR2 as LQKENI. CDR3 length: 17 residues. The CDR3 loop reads CASSPGEGPSNTGELFF.

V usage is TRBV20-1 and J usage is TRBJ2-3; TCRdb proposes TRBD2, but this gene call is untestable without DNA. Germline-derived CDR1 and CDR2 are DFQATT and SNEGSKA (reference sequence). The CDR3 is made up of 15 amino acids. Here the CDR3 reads CSARGRGFSTDTQYF.

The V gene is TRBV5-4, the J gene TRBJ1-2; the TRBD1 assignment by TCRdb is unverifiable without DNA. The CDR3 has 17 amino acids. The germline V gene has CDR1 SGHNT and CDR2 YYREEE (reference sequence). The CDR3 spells CASSLASGTAANYGYTF.

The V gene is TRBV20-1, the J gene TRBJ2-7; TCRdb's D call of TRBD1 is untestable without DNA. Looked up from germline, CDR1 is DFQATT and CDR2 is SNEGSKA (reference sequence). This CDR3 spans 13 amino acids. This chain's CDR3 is CSAPRDAIGEQYF.

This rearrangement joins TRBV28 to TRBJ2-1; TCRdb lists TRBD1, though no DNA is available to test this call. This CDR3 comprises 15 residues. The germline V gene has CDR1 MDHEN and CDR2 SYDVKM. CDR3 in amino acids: CASSLISRGQNEQFF.

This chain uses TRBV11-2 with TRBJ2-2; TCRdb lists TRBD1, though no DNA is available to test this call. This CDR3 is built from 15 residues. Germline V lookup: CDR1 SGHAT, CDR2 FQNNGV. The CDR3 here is CASRGGSVNTGELFF.

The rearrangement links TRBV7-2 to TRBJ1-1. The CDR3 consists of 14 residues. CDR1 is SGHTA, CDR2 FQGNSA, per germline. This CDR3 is CASSSLDVNTEAFF.

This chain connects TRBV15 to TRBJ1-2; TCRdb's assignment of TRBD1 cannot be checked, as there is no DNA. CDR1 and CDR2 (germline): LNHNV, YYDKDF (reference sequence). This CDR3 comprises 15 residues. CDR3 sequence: CATSRESNRAYGYTF. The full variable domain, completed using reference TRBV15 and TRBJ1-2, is DAMVIQNPRYQVTQFGKPVTLSCSQTLNHNVMYWYQQKSSQAPKLLFHYYDKDFNNEADTPDNFQSRRPNTSFCFLDIRSPGLGDTAMYLCATSRESNRAYGYTFGSGTRLTVV.

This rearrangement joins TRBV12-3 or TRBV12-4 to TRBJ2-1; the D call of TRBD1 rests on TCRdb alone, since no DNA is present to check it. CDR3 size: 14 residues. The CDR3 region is CASSLEGSFNEQFF.

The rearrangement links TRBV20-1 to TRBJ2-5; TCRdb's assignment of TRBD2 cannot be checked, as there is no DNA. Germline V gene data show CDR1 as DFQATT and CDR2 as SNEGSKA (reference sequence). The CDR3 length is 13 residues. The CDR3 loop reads CSASGGAGETQYF.

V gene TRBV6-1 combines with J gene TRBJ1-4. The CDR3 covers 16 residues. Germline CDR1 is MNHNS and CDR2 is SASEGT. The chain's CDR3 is CASSEGTLPTTEKLFF.

CDR3 in amino acids: CASSLGNFNSPLHF. This chain links TRBV5-5 with TRBJ1-6. Germline V gene lookup returns CDR1 SGHKS and CDR2 YYEKEE (reference sequence). There are 14 residues in the CDR3.

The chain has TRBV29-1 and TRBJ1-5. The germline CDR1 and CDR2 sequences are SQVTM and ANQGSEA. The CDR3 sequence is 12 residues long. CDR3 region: CSVRQGRQPQHF.

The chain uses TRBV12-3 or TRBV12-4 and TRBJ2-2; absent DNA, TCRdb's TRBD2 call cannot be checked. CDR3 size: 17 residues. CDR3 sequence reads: CASSLQLAGKNTGELFF.

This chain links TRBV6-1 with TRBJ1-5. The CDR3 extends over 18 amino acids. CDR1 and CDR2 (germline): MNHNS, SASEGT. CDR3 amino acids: CASSDALSWGNSNQPQHF.

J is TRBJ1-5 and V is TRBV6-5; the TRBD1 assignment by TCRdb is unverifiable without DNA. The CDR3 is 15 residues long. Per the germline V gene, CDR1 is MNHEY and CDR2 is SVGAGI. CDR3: CASSSRGVNNQPQHF.

CDR3 residues: CASIQGRSNTEAFF. The J gene is TRBJ1-1, the V gene TRBV5-6; the D call of TRBD1 rests on TCRdb alone, since no DNA is present to check it. The CDR3 is 14 residues long. Germline V lookup: CDR1 SGHDT, CDR2 YYEEEE.

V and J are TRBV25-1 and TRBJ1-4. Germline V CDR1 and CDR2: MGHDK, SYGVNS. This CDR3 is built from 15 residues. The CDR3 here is CASSDVGSTNEELFF.

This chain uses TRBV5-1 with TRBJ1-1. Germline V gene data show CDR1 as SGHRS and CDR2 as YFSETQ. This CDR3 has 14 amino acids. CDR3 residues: CASSLGEGWTEAFF.